One sample yielded the 32 T cell receptor beta chains listed below, sequenced in a study of spatial heterogeneity in lung cancer. TCRdb independently ran MiXCR on the 5' RACE reads; one entry per CDR3 protein. The data contain approximately 40,000 distinct CDR3 sequences, around 7.5% of them seen just once; the ten biggest clones take up 25% to 35%. Regarding time point: sample taken at primary tumor resection. From tumor, nontumor lung or frozen PBMC, whole RNA was taken unsorted for sequencing. The material was PBMCs, obtained at surgery. Receptors were obtained from a male donor with early-stage non-small cell lung cancer.

This clonotype was counted many times. The rearrangement joins TRBV4-3 to TRBJ2-3, with a possible D match to TRBD1 (5 bases). The germline CDR1 and CDR2 sequences are LGHNA and YSLEER. Deletions cut 1 base from V and 6 bases from J, with 14 bases between. CDR3 size: 15 residues. This CDR3 is CASSQGLQGTDTQYF. In DNA, the CDR3 is TGCGCCAGCAGCCAAGGTTTGCAGGGAACGGATACGCAGTATTTT.

There are many counts of this clonotype. The chain uses TRBV6-6 and TRBJ1-2; no clear D. Per germline, CDR1 MNHNY and CDR2 SVGAGI (reference sequence). V was clipped by 0 bases and J by 11 bases, with 7 bases between them. The CDR3 consists of 11 residues. The CDR3 sequence: CASSYSAGYTF. CDR3 nucleotides: TGTGCCAGCAGTTACTCTGCCGGGTACACCTTC.

This clonotype was recorded at least ten times. CDR3 in amino acids: CASSQDRDYGYTF. In nucleotides, the CDR3 is TGTGCCAGCTCCCAGGACAGGGACTATGGCTACACCTTC. This chain connects TRBV18 to TRBJ1-2; TRBD1 aligns across 8 bases. After removal of 6 bases from V and 3 bases from J, the junction contained 3 bases not matched to a gene. The CDR3 extends over 13 amino acids. The V gene's germline CDR1 is KGHSH and CDR2 LQKENI.

This clonotype was found many times. The chain has TRBV29-1 and TRBJ2-5; D remains unclear. Germline CDR1 is SQVTM and CDR2 is ANQGSEA. V shed 2 bases and J shed 1 base, with 8 bases lying between them. There are 13 residues in the CDR3. The CDR3, as DNA: TGCAGCGTTGAAAAGGCAGTCCAAGAGACCCAGTACTTC. Translated, it gives CSVEKAVQETQYF.

Only a few counts were recorded for this clonotype. The rearrangement uses TRBV20-1 and TRBJ1-2, with 9 bases fitting TRBD1. J was trimmed by 8 bases and V by 4 bases; bases with no gene match: 5. CDR3 size: 12 residues. Germline V lookup: CDR1 DFQATT, CDR2 SNEGSKA (reference sequence). CDR3 nucleotides: TGCAGTGCTACCCGGACAGGGGAAGGCTACACCTTC. This codes for CSATRTGEGYTF.

The V call is TRBV7-9, the J call TRBJ2-4; 7 bases agree with TRBD1. Germline V CDR1 and CDR2: SEHNR, FQNEAQ (reference sequence). Trimming cost V 3 bases and J 10 bases; bases outside gene matches: 9. The CDR3 spans 14 residues. DNA of the CDR3: TGTGCCAGCAGCTTGCCGGGACAGCAAAGAATTCAGTACTTC. Translating it yields CASSLPGQQRIQYF.

V usage is TRBV7-2 and J usage is TRBJ2-6, with D perhaps assigned TRBD1 or TRBD2 (5 bases each). V was shortened by 6 bases and J by 0 bases, with 15 bases between the two germline ends. Germline V gene sequence: CDR1 SGHTA, CDR2 FQGNSA. The CDR3 contains 17 residues. This CDR3 reads CASRAGTVSSGANVLTF. The CDR3 DNA sequence: TGTGCCAGCAGGGCCGGGACCGTCAGCTCTGGGGCCAACGTCCTGACTTTC.

There are many counts of this clonotype. The chain uses TRBV20-1 and TRBJ1-1; no reliable D call. The CDR3 has 14 residues. V was clipped by 0 bases and J by 1 base, with 9 bases between them. Germline assignment: CDR1 DFQATT and CDR2 SNEGSKA (reference sequence). CDR3 region: CSARERLRNTEAFF. CDR3 in DNA: TGCAGTGCTAGAGAACGGCTACGGAACACTGAAGCTTTCTTT.

The genes are TRBV6-5 and TRBJ1-1; D unresolved. Germline V CDR1 and CDR2: MNHEY, SVGAGI. The CDR3 totals 15 residues. V was clipped by 4 bases and J by 5 bases, with 17 bases between them. CDR3 bases: TGTGCCAGCAGTTTCCGGAGACTGGGGTTAACTGAAGCTTTCTTT. It yields the protein CASSFRRLGLTEAFF.

This clonotype has at least ten counts. The chain carries TRBV29-1 and TRBJ2-5; maybe TRBD2 (5 bases). CDR3 length: 12 amino acids. The germline V gene has CDR1 SQVTM and CDR2 ANQGSEA. The ends were cut back, 0 bases at V and 5 bases at J, with 7 bases in the middle. The CDR3 loop is CSVEDRGETQYF. The CDR3 DNA reads as TGCAGCGTTGAAGATAGAGGGGAGACCCAGTACTTC.

The chain joins TRBV3-1 to TRBJ1-1, with D maybe TRBD1 (5 bases). This CDR3 spans 14 amino acids. Trimming removed 2 bases at V and 6 bases at J, with 13 bases between. Germline assignment: CDR1 LGHDT and CDR2 YNNKEL (reference sequence). Here the CDR3 DNA reads TGTGCCAGCAGCCAACGTGGGGGGGAAGCTGAAGCTTTCTTT. Translation gives CASSQRGGEAEAFF.

The rearrangement uses TRBV25-1 and TRBJ2-7, with TRBD1 matching 7 bases. CDR1 and CDR2 from the germline V gene are MGHDK and SYGVNS. This CDR3 spans 14 amino acids. Trimming at V came to 3 bases and at J to 3 bases, leaving 5 bases not matched to a gene. This CDR3 is CASSESAGGYEQYF. Written as DNA, the CDR3 is TGTGCCAGCAGTGAGTCGGCAGGGGGCTACGAGCAGTACTTC.

In its sample, this clonotype was seen many times. The J gene is TRBJ1-2, the V gene TRBV6-5; D gene uncertain. This CDR3 is 12 amino acids long. Germline V gene lookup returns CDR1 MNHEY and CDR2 SVGAGI. The germline V and J ends were trimmed by 7 bases and 5 bases, with 11 bases remaining between them. The CDR3 is CASTPNGYGYTF. CDR3 DNA: TGTGCCAGCACCCCGAACGGGTATGGCTACACCTTC.

This clonotype was counted between two and nine times. The chain recombines TRBV30 with TRBJ1-1, with a possible D match to TRBD1 (6 bases). CDR1 GTSNPN and CDR2 SVGIG come from the germline V gene (reference sequence). There are 13 residues in the CDR3. V lost 3 bases and J 0 bases, leaving 8 bases between the germline ends. The CDR3 region has the DNA TGTGCCTGGAGGCAGGGGATGAACACTGAAGCTTTCTTT. Protein product: CAWRQGMNTEAFF.

This clonotype was recorded a few times. The chain employs TRBV6-2 or TRBV6-3 and TRBJ1-4; no firm D call. The CDR3 contains 14 residues. CDR1 and CDR2 from the germline V gene are MNHEY and SVGEGT. Trimming stripped 11 bases from V and 2 bases from J, with 15 bases between. This CDR3 reads CAAPSARTNEKLFF. The CDR3 nucleotides read TGTGCCGCGCCTTCGGCGAGGACTAATGAAAAACTGTTTTTT.

There are many counts of this clonotype. The chain recombines TRBV2 with TRBJ2-1; D might be TRBD1 (6 bases). V was shortened by 10 bases and J by 5 bases, with 27 bases between the two germline ends. The CDR3 contains 17 residues. Germline V gene data show CDR1 as SNHLY and CDR2 as FYNNEI. CDR3 nucleotide sequence: TGTGCCACCCCTCGAGGGGGAAGGCAGGGGTCCAACAATGAGCAGTTCTTC. It is translated as CATPRGGRQGSNNEQFF.

This clonotype was recorded at least ten times. The chain has TRBV7-9 and TRBJ1-6; unclear D gene. V was clipped by 4 bases and J by 8 bases, with 9 bases between them. This CDR3 comprises 13 residues. Germline lookup yields CDR1 SEHNR and CDR2 FQNEAQ (reference sequence). Here the CDR3 reads CASSYTGDSPLHF. CDR3 nucleotides: TGTGCCAGCAGCTACACCGGGGATTCACCCCTCCACTTT.

This clonotype was counted at least ten times. The chain recombines TRBV7-8 with TRBJ1-4; D gene uncertain. This CDR3 is built from 11 residues. CDR1 is SGHVS and CDR2 is FQNEAQ in the germline V gene. V dropped 4 bases and J dropped 7 bases, with 4 bases sitting between them. The CDR3 protein is CASSYAEKLFF. The CDR3 nucleotides are TGTGCCAGCAGCTATGCTGAAAAACTGTTTTTT.

Note on this clonotype: The junction differs from germline at one of its ends, possibly a read error. The chain's CDR3 is CNARAGRRSYGYTF. In DNA form, the CDR3 reads TGCAATGCTAGAGCCGGGCGGAGATCCTATGGCTACACCTTC. V gene TRBV20-1 combines with J gene TRBJ1-2, with unresolved D. The germline gives CDR1 DFQATT, CDR2 SNEGSKA (reference sequence). This CDR3 is 14 amino acids long.

This chain joins TRBV10-3 and TRBJ2-5, with D tentatively TRBD1 (6 bases). The CDR3 is made up of 13 amino acids. With 2 bases removed from V and 7 bases from J, the gap between germline ends came to 11 bases. In germline, CDR1 is ENHRY, CDR2 SYGVKD. The CDR3 is CAISEAGVGTQYF. In nucleotides, the CDR3 is TGTGCCATCAGTGAGGCAGGGGTCGGGACCCAGTACTTC.

In its sample, this clonotype was seen many times. The genes are TRBV6-2 or TRBV6-3 and TRBJ2-3; unclear D gene. V was clipped by 10 bases and J by 6 bases, with 14 bases between them. CDR1 is MNHEY, CDR2 SVGEGT, per germline. CDR3 length: 12 residues. The CDR3 spells CATYAAADTQYF. CDR3 nucleotide sequence: TGTGCCACCTACGCGGCCGCGGATACGCAGTATTTT.

The rearrangement links TRBV20-1 to TRBJ2-4, with 8 positions matching TRBD2. V shed 2 bases and J 3 bases; nucleotides not matched to a gene: 6. Per the germline V gene, CDR1 is DFQATT and CDR2 is SNEGSKA (reference sequence). This CDR3 comprises 15 residues. This chain's CDR3 is CSARYGGTSKNIQYF. The CDR3 nucleotides read TGCAGTGCTAGATATGGCGGGACTAGCAAAAACATTCAGTACTTC.

This clonotype has a handful of counts. V and J are TRBV5-1 and TRBJ2-7, with D tentatively TRBD1 or TRBD2 (5 bases each). Trimming pared 1 base from V and 7 bases from J, leaving 18 bases between. The CDR3 runs 15 residues. CDR1 and CDR2 from the germline V gene are SGHRS and YFSETQ. CDR3: CASSLTSGARGEQYV. The CDR3 bases are TGCGCCAGCAGCTTGACTTCTGGGGCCCGAGGGGAGCAGTACGTC.

The chain employs TRBV5-4 and TRBJ2-1; no reliable D call. Trimming took 1 base from V and 3 from J, leaving 5 bases between them. Per germline, CDR1 SGHNT and CDR2 YYREEE (reference sequence). The CDR3 extends over 13 amino acids. DNA for the CDR3: TGTGCCAGCAGCTTGTACAACTACAATGAGCAGTTCTTC. It translates to CASSLYNYNEQFF.

This rearrangement joins TRBV4-1 to TRBJ2-1; TRBD1 matches 9 bases. The CDR3 runs to 15 residues. Germline V gives CDR1 MGHRA, CDR2 YSYEKL. J lost 6 bases, V lost 4 bases, and 7 bases had no gene match. CDR3 sequence reads: CASSRDRGSSNEQFF. The CDR3 nucleotides are TGCGCCAGCAGCCGAGACAGGGGGTCTAGCAATGAGCAGTTCTTC.

In its sample, this clonotype was seen many times. The chain carries TRBV19 and TRBJ2-1; 11 bases fit TRBD2. V lost 6 bases and J lost 2; bases outside the gene matches: 0. The germline V gene has CDR1 LNHDA and CDR2 SQIVND (reference sequence). This CDR3 region has 14 residues. The CDR3 reads CASRTSGTYNEQFF. For the CDR3, the DNA is TGTGCCAGTAGGACTAGCGGGACCTACAATGAGCAGTTCTTC.

There are many counts of this clonotype. The V and J genes are TRBV28 and TRBJ1-1; D gene ambiguous. The germline CDR1 and CDR2 sequences are MDHEN and SYDVKM. Trimming removed 6 bases at V and 2 bases at J, with 10 bases between. CDR3 length: 13 amino acids. CDR3 protein: CASSIRTNTEAFF. Written as DNA, the CDR3 is TGTGCCAGCAGCATCAGAACTAACACTGAAGCTTTCTTT.

This clonotype was counted many times. The chain joins TRBV18 to TRBJ2-1, with 7 bases matching TRBD1. With V trimmed by 8 bases and J by 8 bases, 12 bases remained unmatched. The germline V gene encodes CDR1 KGHSH and CDR2 LQKENI. The CDR3 extends over 14 amino acids. CDR3 in DNA: TGTGCCAGCGCGAAGACAGGGAATTACGATGAGCAGTTCTTC. Residues: CASAKTGNYDEQFF. Drawing the rest from reference TRBV18 and TRBJ2-1, the complete variable domain is NAGVMQNPRHLVRRRGQEARLRCSPMKGHSHVYWYRQLPEEGLKFMVYLQKENIIDESGMPKERFSAEFPKEGPSILRIQQVVRGDSAAYFCASAKTGNYDEQFFGPGTRLTVL.

This clonotype occurred many times. The CDR3 protein is CASSERRNPYGYTF. CDR3 in DNA: TGTGCCAGCAGTGAAAGGAGAAACCCCTATGGCTACACCTTC. The J gene is TRBJ1-2, the V gene TRBV2; D is ambiguous. CDR3 length equals 14 residues. CDR1 and CDR2 (germline): SNHLY, FYNNEI. V was trimmed by 2 bases and J by 4 bases, leaving 11 bases between them.

This clonotype came up many times. The rearrangement links TRBV5-6 to TRBJ1-2; TRBD1 might be the D (6 bases). This CDR3 spans 14 amino acids. Germline loops: CDR1 SGHDT, CDR2 YYEEEE. V lost 5 bases to trimming and J lost 8 bases, with 19 bases between them. CDR3 coding DNA: TGTGCCAGCAGTCCGCAGGGGCGCCCGCGGGGCTACACCTTC. Translated, it gives CASSPQGRPRGYTF.

In this sample, this clonotype turned up many times. The V call is TRBV12-3 or TRBV12-4, the J call TRBJ1-1, with no clear D. Trimming took 7 bases from V and 1 from J, leaving 22 bases between them. The CDR3 is 17 residues long. CDR3 DNA: TGTGCCAGCATCGAGGGAAAGGGAGGCCTCCCGAACACTGAAGCTTTCTTT. Translated, it gives CASIEGKGGLPNTEAFF.

This clonotype appeared many times. The chain carries TRBV6-1 and TRBJ2-6, with a weak D call TRBD1 (6 bases). Germline V lookup: CDR1 MNHNS, CDR2 SASEGT. The CDR3 is 17 amino acids. Trimming removed 4 bases at V and 4 bases at J, with 17 bases between. CDR3 protein: CASSARDTVSGANVLTF. CDR3 nucleotides: TGTGCCAGCAGTGCCCGGGACACAGTCTCCGGGGCCAACGTCCTGACTTTC.